The clone carrying this T cell receptor (beta chain) was counted a single time. These data originate in a study of blood T cell repertoires in COVID-19. Using immunoSEQ multiplex PCR, the repertoire was profiled, and TCRdb retains in-frame clones only, with some absent. This sample has over 250,000 clones; approximately 88% occur once, and the top ten carry 8.5% to 10%. This CDR3 contains 16 residues. Germline CDR1 SGHRS, CDR2 YFSETQ. With 0 bases removed from V and 1 base from J, the gap between germline ends came to 11 bases. The gene calls are TRBV5-1 and TRBJ2-1; D may be TRBD2 (6 bases). This sequence was found in a woman aged 18-29 years who had recovered from COVID-19. Input material: PBMCs or T cells enriched from blood (not recorded which). The CDR3 DNA follows: TGCGCCAGCAGCTTGGGGCTAGCGAGGTCCTACAATGAGCAGTTCTTC. It yields the protein CASSLGLARSYNEQFF.